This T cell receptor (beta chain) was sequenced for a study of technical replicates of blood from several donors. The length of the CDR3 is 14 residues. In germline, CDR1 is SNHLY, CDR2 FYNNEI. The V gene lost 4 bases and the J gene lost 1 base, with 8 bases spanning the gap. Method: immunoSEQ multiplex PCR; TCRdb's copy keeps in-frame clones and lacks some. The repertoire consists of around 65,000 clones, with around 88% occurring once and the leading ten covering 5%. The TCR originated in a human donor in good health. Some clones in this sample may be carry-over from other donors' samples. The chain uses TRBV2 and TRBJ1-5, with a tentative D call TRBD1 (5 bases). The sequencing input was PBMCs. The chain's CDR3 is CASSARQSNQPQHF. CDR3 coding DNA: TGTGCCAGCAGTGCCAGACAGAGCAATCAGCCCCAGCATTTT.